These 22 T cell receptor beta chains share one sample of origin, sequenced in a study of vaccination and CD4 T cells after COVID-19. The study sequenced cultured CD4+ T cell DNA using the Oncomine TCR Beta short-read assay. TCRdb called the PCR reads again in MiXCR, with one record for every CDR3 protein. The data show 1,500 or so distinct CDR3 sequences, around three quarters seen once. These receptors' antigens are unknown. The treatment: approximately 9-day PBMC culture with coronavirus spike peptide pools or control peptides (ViraFEST assay). Sequenced material: CD4+ T cells from blood, cultured in vitro, taken after SARS-CoV-2 vaccination. These TCRs come from a human donor who had recovered from COVID-19.

With regard to this clonotype: At one end, the junction sequence differs from germline, possibly due to a read error. V gene TRBV27 combines with J gene TRBJ1-1; D uncertain. The CDR3 has 14 amino acids. The V gene's germline CDR1 is MNHEY and CDR2 SMNVEV (reference sequence). The CDR3 coding sequence is TGTGCCAGCAGTTTATACGGTCTGAACACTAAAGCTTTCTTT. Its protein product is CASSLYGLNTKAFF.

CDR3 protein: CASRIFQETQYF. CDR3 nucleotides: TGTGCCAGCAGGATTTTCCAAGAGACCCAGTACTTC. The chain uses TRBV2 and TRBJ2-5; D is undetermined. The CDR3 loop spans 12 amino acids. V was pared by 6 bases and J by 1 base, with 6 bases between. The germline CDR1 and CDR2 sequences are SNHLY and FYNNEI.

The genes are TRBV20-1 and TRBJ2-7; D gene unclear. Germline V lookup: CDR1 DFQATT, CDR2 SNEGSKA (reference sequence). This CDR3 is 14 amino acids long. V was clipped by 0 bases and J by 3 bases, with 12 bases between them. For the CDR3, the DNA is TGCAGTGCTAGAGATCGATTGGCCATCTACGAGCAGTACTTC. Its protein product is CSARDRLAIYEQYF.

The chain carries TRBV6-1 and TRBJ2-1; the D is unclear. Germline CDR1 and CDR2: MNHNS and SASEGT. Trimming cost V 0 bases and J 9 bases, with 3 bases left between them. This CDR3 has 11 residues. DNA of the CDR3: TGTGCCAGCAGTGAAGCCAGTGAGCAGTTCTTC. Amino acids: CASSEASEQFF.

V gene TRBV20-1 combines with J gene TRBJ2-1, with TRBD2 matching over 13 bases. Germline V gives CDR1 DFQATT, CDR2 SNEGSKA (reference sequence). J lost 7 bases, V lost 3 bases, and 0 bases had no gene match. This CDR3 region has 13 residues. The chain's CDR3 is CSARGLAGNEQFF. CDR3 coding DNA: TGCAGTGCTAGGGGACTAGCGGGGAATGAGCAGTTCTTC.

The V gene is TRBV5-1, the J gene TRBJ2-2; D is unclear. Looked up from germline, CDR1 is SGHRS and CDR2 is YFSETQ. Deletions cut 6 bases from V and 0 bases from J, with 15 bases between. CDR3 length: 16 residues. In DNA, the CDR3 is TGCGCCAGCAATCCCAAGACACCTTCGAACACCGGGGAGCTGTTTTTT. It codes for CASNPKTPSNTGELFF. Combining the CDR3 with reference TRBV5-1 and TRBJ2-2 gives the whole variable domain KAGVTQTPRYLIKTRGQQVTLSCSPISGHRSVSWYQQTPGQGLQFLFEYFSETQRNKGNFPGRFSGRQFSNSRSEMNVSTLELGDSALYLCASNPKTPSNTGELFFGEGSRLTVL.

The V gene is TRBV19, the J gene TRBJ2-1; TRBD1 matches 11 bases. There are 16 residues in the CDR3. In germline, CDR1 is LNHDA, CDR2 SQIVND (reference sequence). With 5 bases clipped from V and 7 bases from J, the junction kept 10 bases outside the gene matches. The CDR3 DNA is TGTGCCAGTAGTCCACTGGACAGGGGGCTTTATAATGAGCAGTTCTTC. Amino acid sequence: CASSPLDRGLYNEQFF.

The chain employs TRBV6-2 or TRBV6-3 and TRBJ1-5, with D unresolved. Germline V gives CDR1 MNHEY, CDR2 SVGEGT. V was pared by 11 bases and J by 0 bases, with 8 bases between. This CDR3 has 12 residues. CDR3 DNA: TGTGCCGGAAAAGATAGCAATCAGCCCCAGCATTTT. It specifies CAGKDSNQPQHF.

This chain joins TRBV2 and TRBJ2-7, with a possible D match to TRBD1 (6 bases). V lost 7 bases and J lost 0, with 13 bases in between. The CDR3 sequence is 14 residues long. The germline gives CDR1 SNHLY, CDR2 FYNNEI. CDR3 DNA sequence: TGTGCCAGCATGCGGCAGGGGTCCTCCTACGAGCAGTACTTC. This gives the protein CASMRQGSSYEQYF.

The rearrangement links TRBV27 to TRBJ2-7, with unresolved D. Germline CDR1 reads MNHEY; CDR2 reads SMNVEV (reference sequence). The CDR3 contains 16 residues. The V end was cut by 3 bases, the J end by 2 bases, with 17 bases between. The CDR3 reads CASSFLPLSAPYEQYF. CDR3 DNA sequence: TGTGCCAGCAGTTTCTTGCCCCTGTCGGCTCCCTACGAGCAGTACTTC.

This clonotype was counted a few times. J is TRBJ1-1 and V is TRBV2; no reliable D call. CDR3 length: 12 residues. CDR1 is SNHLY and CDR2 is FYNNEI in the germline V gene. Trimming cost V 7 bases and J 4 bases, with 10 bases left between them. The CDR3 is CASNLVGTEAFF. The CDR3 DNA sequence: TGTGCCAGCAACCTCGTGGGCACTGAAGCTTTCTTT.

Regarding this clonotype: One junction end disagrees with the germline gene, perhaps due to a read error. V usage is TRBV11-2 and J usage is TRBJ1-2; D remains ambiguous. The V gene's germline CDR1 is SGHAT and CDR2 FQNNGV. This CDR3 has 11 residues. CDR3 DNA: TGTGCCAGCTGCCAGGTCTATGGCTGCACCTTC. It codes for CASCQVYGCTF.

A few counts support this clonotype. The chain recombines TRBV6-1 with TRBJ1-5, with a tentative D call TRBD1 (5 bases). The germline CDR1 and CDR2 sequences are MNHNS and SASEGT. The CDR3 has 14 amino acids. The V and J ends lost 5 bases and 5 bases respectively, with 13 bases between them. CDR3 protein: CASSTLGVDQPQHF. CDR3 DNA sequence: TGTGCCAGCAGTACGTTGGGGGTCGATCAGCCCCAGCATTTT.

The genes are TRBV20-1 and TRBJ1-6; 7 nucleotides line up with TRBD1. Germline CDR1 is DFQATT and CDR2 is SNEGSKA (reference sequence). The CDR3 spans 15 residues. Trimming took 1 base from V and 5 from J; bases not matched to a gene: 5. The DNA of the CDR3 is TGCAGTGCTAGAGCTCGCCAGGGGGATAATTCACCCCTCCACTTT. It encodes CSARARQGDNSPLHF.

The chain carries TRBV6-1 and TRBJ2-7; no reliable D call. The CDR3 has 11 residues. The V end lost 6 bases, the J end lost 3 bases, and 6 bases lay between the germline ends. Germline CDR1 is MNHNS and CDR2 is SASEGT. In DNA form, the CDR3 reads TGTGCCAGCAGCCGATACTACGAGCAGTACTTC. Translating gives CASSRYYEQYF.

V is TRBV6-1 and J is TRBJ2-1; unclear D gene. The CDR3 consists of 16 residues. CDR1 and CDR2 from the germline V gene are MNHNS and SASEGT. Trimming stripped 3 bases from V and 7 bases from J, with 19 bases between. In DNA, the CDR3 is TGTGCCAGCAGTGACCCATTAAGGGTTAGTGTGAATGAGCAGTTCTTC. Protein sequence: CASSDPLRVSVNEQFF.

In its sample, this clonotype is hyperexpanded. The chain is built from TRBV7-9 and TRBJ2-7; a possible D gene is TRBD1 (7 bases). The CDR3 runs 15 residues. CDR1 is SEHNR and CDR2 is FQNEAQ in the germline V gene (reference sequence). V was shortened by 7 bases and J by 0 bases, with 16 bases between the two germline ends. The chain's CDR3 is CASTRGAGPSYEQYF. In DNA, the CDR3 is TGTGCCAGCACCAGGGGGGCGGGGCCCTCCTACGAGCAGTACTTC.

Within the sample, this clonotype is hyperexpanded. The chain carries TRBV7-9 and TRBJ2-2, with 9 bases that match TRBD1. The CDR3 has 14 amino acids. Germline V CDR1 and CDR2: SEHNR, FQNEAQ (reference sequence). Losses at the gene ends were 5 bases for V and 7 bases for J; bases not matched to a gene: 5. The CDR3 is CASSPDRGIGELFF. The CDR3, as DNA: TGTGCCAGCAGCCCGGACAGGGGTATCGGGGAGCTGTTTTTT.

The CDR3 coding sequence is TGTGCCAGCACCCCTACGAGCTCCTACAATGAGCAGTTCTTC. This encodes CASTPTSSYNEQFF. The chain couples TRBV6-1 to TRBJ2-1; the D is unclear. CDR1 is MNHNS and CDR2 is SASEGT in the germline V gene. The CDR3 has 14 amino acids. Trimming shortened V by 7 bases and J by 0 bases, and 10 bases separated the two germline ends.

The CDR3 DNA follows: TGTGCCAGCAGTTTCGGGAGGGGTTACGAGCAGTACTTC. The encoded protein is CASSFGRGYEQYF. The V and J genes are TRBV12-3 or TRBV12-4 and TRBJ2-7; 8 bases line up with TRBD2. This CDR3 spans 13 amino acids. V gave up 3 bases and J gave up 4 bases; unmatched junction bases: 2.

This rearrangement joins TRBV15 to TRBJ2-5, with 10 bases matching TRBD2. This CDR3 contains 16 residues. CDR1 and CDR2 from the germline V gene are LNHNV and YYDKDF (reference sequence). V was clipped by 1 base and J by 5 bases; unmatched bases: 7. CDR3 loop: CATSRALAGDSETQYF. The CDR3, as DNA: TGTGCCACCAGCAGAGCCCTAGCGGGAGATTCGGAGACCCAGTACTTC.

This chain connects TRBV7-8 to TRBJ1-1, with no clear D. Germline V lookup: CDR1 SGHVS, CDR2 FQNEAQ. V gave up 4 bases and J gave up 1 base, with 16 bases separating them. The CDR3 sequence is 16 residues long. DNA for the CDR3: TGTGCCAGCAGCTCCAGACGAGTGTCCTCGAACACTGAAGCTTTCTTT. Translation gives CASSSRRVSSNTEAFF.